These 8 T cell receptor beta chains were sequenced from one sample in a study of shared clonotypes between healthy human individuals. Some clones are missing from TCRdb's copy, which holds only in-frame ones; the method was immunoSEQ multiplex PCR. The table lists 1,100,000 or so clones, 75% to 80% of them singletons. The sequenced material came from memory CD4+ T cells from PBMCs. The subset is: CD45RA-negative fraction. These receptors all stem from a young man in good health. Some clones in this sample may be carry-over from other donors' samples.

V usage is TRBV28 and J usage is TRBJ1-1, with D perhaps matching TRBD1 (6 bases). The germline V and J ends were trimmed by 2 bases and 0 bases, with 7 bases remaining between them. Germline-derived CDR1 and CDR2 are MDHEN and SYDVKM. The CDR3 loop spans 14 amino acids. The chain's CDR3 is CASSLGGLNTEAFF. CDR3 bases: TGTGCCAGCAGTTTAGGGGGCCTGAACACTGAAGCTTTCTTT.

As for this clone: This sample also contains other DNA sequences that code for the same CDR3. The chain recombines TRBV29-1 with TRBJ1-4; possible D gene TRBD1, 6 bases. There are 13 residues in the CDR3. Trimming removed 4 bases from V and 2 bases from J, with 8 bases in between. The germline CDR1 and CDR2 sequences are SQVTM and ANQGSEA. The CDR3 nucleotides read TGCAGCGTTGGGAGGGGGACTAATGAAAAACTGTTTTTT. Translating gives CSVGRGTNEKLFF.

The chain couples TRBV6-1 to TRBJ2-1; 7 bases match TRBD2. V was clipped by 1 base and J by 8 bases; unmatched bases: 11. The CDR3 contains 16 residues. CDR1 and CDR2 from the germline V gene are MNHNS and SASEGT. The CDR3 DNA follows: TGTGCCAGCAGTGAAGTGCTCGGACTAGGAGGCGATGAGCAGTTCTTC. Translating gives CASSEVLGLGGDEQFF.

This chain joins TRBV5-6 and TRBJ2-3; D unresolved. Germline V CDR1 and CDR2: SGHDT, YYEEEE. V lost 1 base to trimming and J lost 2 bases, with 14 bases between them. CDR3 length: 16 amino acids. The CDR3 protein is CASSLKSSGYTDTQYF. The DNA of the CDR3 is TGTGCCAGCAGCTTGAAGAGTAGTGGCTACACAGATACGCAGTATTTT. The full variable domain, its missing parts supplied by reference TRBV5-6 and TRBJ2-3, is DAGVTQSPTHLIKTRGQQVTLRCSPKSGHDTVSWYQQALGQGPQFIFQYYEEEERQRGNFPDRFSGHQFPNYSSELNVNALLLGDSALYLCASSLKSSGYTDTQYFGPGTRLTVL.

The chain has TRBV6-1 and TRBJ2-1, with D possibly being TRBD2 (5 bases). CDR1 is MNHNS, CDR2 SASEGT, per germline. The CDR3 spans 13 residues. V was clipped by 5 bases and J by 10 bases, with 15 bases between them. The CDR3 region has the DNA TGTGCCAGCAGTCCTACTCTAGCTGAGGAGCAGTTCTTC. This encodes CASSPTLAEEQFF.

This clone has just a few counts. The chain links TRBV11-2 to TRBJ2-2, with 8 positions matching TRBD1. The junction had 5 bases not matched to a gene; V was cut back by 4 bases and J by 1 base. CDR1 and CDR2 from the germline V gene are SGHAT and FQNNGV. The CDR3 spans 16 residues. CDR3 loop: CASSSGGQGNTGELFF. CDR3 nucleotides: TGTGCCAGCAGCTCCGGCGGACAGGGGAACACCGGGGAGCTGTTTTTT.

V is TRBV7-8 and J is TRBJ2-5; D uncertain. Trimming shortened V by 2 bases and J by 0 bases, and 13 bases separated the two germline ends. CDR3 length: 16 residues. From germline, CDR1 is SGHVS and CDR2 FQNEAQ. CDR3 amino acids: CASSLFATRYQETQYF. The DNA of the CDR3 is TGTGCCAGCAGCTTATTCGCCACCCGGTACCAAGAGACCCAGTACTTC.

The table lists this clone with a few counts. V usage is TRBV6-4 and J usage is TRBJ1-2; D might be TRBD1 (6 bases). The germline CDR1 and CDR2 sequences are MRHNA and SNTAGT. Trimming removed 2 bases from V and 6 bases from J, with 16 bases in between. The CDR3 spans 15 residues. CDR3 residues: CASSDAPGGLNGYTF. DNA for the CDR3: TGTGCCAGCAGTGACGCCCCGGGGGGCCTGAATGGCTACACCTTC.